One and the same sample provided the 28 T cell receptor beta chains below, sequenced in a study of blood T cell repertoires in COVID-19. Sequenced by immunoSEQ multiplex PCR; TCRdb stores in-frame clones only, minus some. The data hold 320,000 or so clones, with around 90% observed a single time. The sample taken for sequencing was PBMCs or T cells enriched from blood (not recorded which). These receptors were collected from a man younger than 45 who had recovered from COVID-19.

This sequence joins TRBV19 and TRBJ2-2; 14 bases are a match to TRBD2. The CDR3 spans 17 residues. V was pared by 7 bases and J by 3 bases, with 7 bases of the junction left unmatched. Germline CDR1 and CDR2: LNHDA and SQIVND (reference sequence). CDR3 coding DNA: TGTGCCAGTACCACCGGGACTAGCGGGGGTTACACCGGGGAGCTGTTTTTT. This encodes CASTTGTSGGYTGELFF.

V is TRBV10-3 and J is TRBJ1-2; 7 bases fit TRBD1. The ends lost 5 bases at V and 4 bases at J; junction bases unmatched: 7. The germline CDR1 and CDR2 sequences are ENHRY and SYGVKD. This CDR3 region has 14 residues. The CDR3 DNA is TGTGCCATCAGTCTAAGGGACAGCCTCTATGGCTACACCTTC. Translation: CAISLRDSLYGYTF.

This clone was seen once. The J gene is TRBJ1-1, the V gene TRBV5-1; D might be TRBD1 (6 bases). The germline gives CDR1 SGHRS, CDR2 YFSETQ. The V gene lost 3 bases and the J gene lost 1 base, with 13 bases spanning the gap. The length of the CDR3 is 15 residues. The CDR3 reads CASSSQGIGNTEAFF. The CDR3 region has the DNA TGCGCCAGCAGCTCACAGGGTATCGGGAACACTGAAGCTTTCTTT.

The chain has TRBV19 and TRBJ1-1; 10 bases fit TRBD1. The CDR3 is 15 residues long. The J segment lost 8 bases and the V segment lost 0 bases, leaving 6 bases of the junction unmatched. Germline V gene lookup returns CDR1 LNHDA and CDR2 SQIVND (reference sequence). CDR3 coding DNA: TGTGCCAGTAGTATAGACGGGACAGGGGTTTTGGAAGCTTTCTTT. This gives the protein CASSIDGTGVLEAFF.

The chain uses TRBV5-1 and TRBJ1-6; 9 bases match TRBD1. CDR1 and CDR2 from the germline V gene are SGHRS and YFSETQ. With 3 bases clipped from V and 10 bases from J, the junction kept 8 bases outside the gene matches. The CDR3 has 15 amino acids. CDR3 sequence (DNA): TGCGCCAGCAGCTCCGGGACAGGGTCCCTGTCACCCCTCCACTTT. It yields the protein CASSSGTGSLSPLHF.

The chain uses TRBV27 and TRBJ1-1, with a tentative D call TRBD1 (6 bases). Trimming removed 7 bases at V and 0 bases at J, with 18 bases between. The CDR3 extends over 16 amino acids. Germline lookup yields CDR1 MNHEY and CDR2 SMNVEV (reference sequence). Here the CDR3 DNA reads TGTGCCAGCAATCCAAGGGACACCCGGGTGAACACTGAAGCTTTCTTT. Translating it yields CASNPRDTRVNTEAFF.

This clone appeared a single time. CDR3 in DNA: TGTGCCAGCAGCTTGGCACAGGGACGTGCAACTAATGAAAAACTGTTTTTT. This codes for CASSLAQGRATNEKLFF. V gene TRBV11-2 combines with J gene TRBJ1-4; TRBD1 might be the D (6 bases). This CDR3 has 17 amino acids. Germline V gene data show CDR1 as SGHAT and CDR2 as FQNNGV. With 3 bases removed from V and 0 bases from J, the gap between germline ends came to 14 bases.

The chain uses TRBV28 and TRBJ1-6, with D perhaps matching TRBD1 (6 bases). The germline V and J ends were trimmed by 2 bases and 11 bases, with 22 bases remaining between them. CDR3 length equals 17 residues. Germline CDR1 MDHEN, CDR2 SYDVKM. In DNA form, the CDR3 reads TGTGCCAGCAGTTTAGAGGGACACGTAAACCGACTCCCACCCCTCCACTTT. This gives the protein CASSLEGHVNRLPPLHF.

The J gene is TRBJ2-3, the V gene TRBV7-2; 14 bases are shared with TRBD2. Trimming at V came to 0 bases and at J to 2 bases, leaving 7 bases not matched to a gene. Looked up from germline, CDR1 is SGHTA and CDR2 is FQGNSA. The CDR3 loop spans 19 amino acids. CDR3 sequence: CASSLAPGLAGDNTDTQYF. CDR3 DNA sequence: TGTGCCAGCAGCTTAGCCCCGGGACTAGCGGGGGATAACACAGATACGCAGTATTTT.

J is TRBJ2-5 and V is TRBV11-2, with a weak D call TRBD2 (6 bases). The CDR3 runs 14 residues. With 3 bases removed from V and 5 bases from J, the gap between germline ends came to 13 bases. Per germline, CDR1 SGHAT and CDR2 FQNNGV. The chain's CDR3 is CASSFGGTGETQYF. Written as DNA, the CDR3 is TGTGCCAGCAGCTTCGGGGGAACCGGGGAGACCCAGTACTTC.

The chain employs TRBV6-1 and TRBJ1-2; 7 bases align to TRBD1. This CDR3 contains 16 residues. V shed 1 base and J 0 bases; nucleotides not matched to a gene: 5. The germline CDR1 and CDR2 sequences are MNHNS and SASEGT. CDR3 nucleotides: TGTGCCAGCAGTGAAGTGGGACAGTTAGCTAACTATGGCTACACCTTC. This codes for CASSEVGQLANYGYTF.

J is TRBJ1-3 and V is TRBV7-9; D gene unclear. CDR1 and CDR2 from the germline V gene are SEHNR and FQNEAQ (reference sequence). V shed 7 bases and J shed 4 bases, with 5 bases lying between them. The CDR3 consists of 11 residues. The CDR3 sequence: CASTGGNTIYF. In nucleotides, the CDR3 is TGTGCCAGCACCGGCGGAAACACCATATATTTT.

This clone was seen once. The chain couples TRBV30 to TRBJ1-4; D is undetermined. The CDR3 totals 12 residues. V was trimmed by 1 base and J by 7 bases, leaving 7 bases between them. Germline loops: CDR1 GTSNPN, CDR2 SVGIG (reference sequence). The CDR3: CAWSGTSEKLFF. Here the CDR3 DNA reads TGTGCCTGGAGTGGGACTTCTGAAAAACTGTTTTTT.

V gene TRBV12-2 combines with J gene TRBJ2-3; the D call in the table, TRBD1, was not verified against the DNA. TRBV12-2 is a documented pseudogene. CDR3 length equals 17 residues. CDR3 loop: CASRLRGQGAFFDTQYF. CDR3 bases: TGTGCAAGTCGCTTACGCGGACAGGGCGCCTTTTTTGATACGCAGTATTTT.

The chain has TRBV7-9 and TRBJ1-1; possibly TRBD1 for D (5 bases). Germline V gives CDR1 SEHNR, CDR2 FQNEAQ (reference sequence). This CDR3 has 12 residues. Trimming removed 1 base at V and 6 bases at J, with 6 bases between. CDR3 residues: CASSLVRAEAFF. DNA of the CDR3: TGTGCCAGCAGCTTAGTCAGGGCTGAAGCTTTCTTT.

This rearrangement joins TRBV10-1 to TRBJ1-2; 7 bases map to TRBD1. Germline V gene data show CDR1 as WNHNN and CDR2 as SYGVQD (reference sequence). This CDR3 comprises 13 residues. V lost 5 bases, J lost 8 bases, and 8 bases stayed unmatched. The CDR3 here is CASSKGTDQGYTF. The CDR3 DNA reads TGCGCCAGCAGTAAAGGGACAGACCAGGGCTACACCTTC.

V and J are TRBV7-9 and TRBJ2-7; D uncertain. The CDR3 runs to 18 residues. V was cut by 2 bases and J by 0 bases, with 20 bases left in between. Germline loops: CDR1 SEHNR, CDR2 FQNEAQ (reference sequence). CDR3 residues: CASSLSHSLTQVSYEQYF. The CDR3 bases are TGTGCCAGCAGCTTAAGCCACAGTCTCACGCAGGTCTCCTACGAGCAGTACTTC.

The genes are TRBV2 and TRBJ1-1, with D uncertain. The ends were cut back, 6 bases at V and 4 bases at J, with 12 bases in the middle. CDR1 and CDR2 (germline): SNHLY, FYNNEI. This CDR3 has 13 residues. The CDR3 here is CASSSHAGTEAFF. CDR3 in DNA: TGTGCCAGCAGCTCTCATGCGGGCACTGAAGCTTTCTTT. The entire variable domain, with the rest obtained from reference TRBV2 and TRBJ1-1, is as follows: EPEVTQTPSHQVTQMGQEVILRCVPISNHLYFYWYRQILGQKVEFLVSFYNNEISEKSEIFDDQFSVERPDGSNFTLKIRSTKLEDSAMYFCASSSHAGTEAFFGQGTRLTVV.

The V and J genes are TRBV7-6 and TRBJ2-7; 8 positions agree with TRBD2. The V gene end was trimmed by 6 bases and the J gene end by 0 bases; junction bases not matched to a gene: 10. This CDR3 comprises 16 residues. Germline CDR1 reads SGHVS; CDR2 reads FNYEAQ. This CDR3 is CASSKNGGESSYEQYF. CDR3 coding DNA: TGTGCCAGCAGTAAGAACGGGGGGGAGAGCTCCTACGAGCAGTACTTC. Using reference TRBV7-6 and TRBJ2-7 for the parts outside the CDR3, the full variable domain is GAGVSQSPRYKVTKRGQDVALRCDPISGHVSLYWYRQALGQGPEFLTYFNYEAQQDKSGLPNDRFSAERPEGSISTLTIQRTEQRDSAMYRCASSKNGGESSYEQYFGPGTRLTVT.

V and J are TRBV2 and TRBJ1-5; a possible D gene is TRBD1 (5 bases). V dropped 6 bases and J dropped 3 bases, with 9 bases sitting between them. Germline lookup yields CDR1 SNHLY and CDR2 FYNNEI. The CDR3 covers 13 residues. The CDR3 loop is CASRQDFNQPQHF. CDR3 in DNA: TGTGCCAGCAGACAGGATTTCAATCAGCCCCAGCATTTT.

The chain combines TRBV5-5 with TRBJ1-1; D gene uncertain. V was cut by 3 bases and J by 1 base, with 7 bases left in between. Germline V gives CDR1 SGHKS, CDR2 YYEKEE (reference sequence). CDR3 length: 13 amino acids. The CDR3 DNA reads TGTGCCAGCAGCTCCTCGAGGAACACTGAAGCTTTCTTT. Its protein is CASSSSRNTEAFF.

This chain links TRBV7-6 with TRBJ2-2; 8 nucleotides align to TRBD1. Per germline, CDR1 SGHVS and CDR2 FNYEAQ. CDR3 length equals 15 residues. The junction had 6 bases not matched to a gene; V was cut back by 5 bases and J by 4 bases. CDR3 nucleotide sequence: TGTGCCAGCAGCGGCCAGGACAGGGCCACCGGGGAGCTGTTTTTT. Protein sequence: CASSGQDRATGELFF.

The V call is TRBV7-9, the J call TRBJ1-4; D remains unclear. Trimming removed 3 bases from V and 4 bases from J, with 15 bases in between. CDR3 length equals 16 residues. Looked up from germline, CDR1 is SEHNR and CDR2 is FQNEAQ (reference sequence). The CDR3 region is CASSFASSGINEKLFF. The CDR3 DNA is TGTGCCAGCAGCTTCGCCTCATCGGGAATTAATGAAAAACTGTTTTTT.

The genes are TRBV21-1 and TRBJ1-2; the listed D gene, TRBD1, was not tested against the DNA. TRBV21-1 is marked as a pseudogene. The CDR3 spans 17 residues. CDR3 coding DNA: TGTGCCAGCATCCCCGGACAGGGAAATAACCAGAACTATGGCTACACCTTC. Translated: CASIPGQGNNQNYGYTF.

As to this clone: One junction end disagrees with the germline gene, perhaps due to a read error. The V gene is TRBV7-9, the J gene TRBJ2-2, with 13 positions matching TRBD2. The germline V gene encodes CDR1 SEHNR and CDR2 FQNEAQ (reference sequence). The CDR3 is made up of 19 amino acids. The CDR3 sequence: CASSPRGLAGTRSVMELFF. The CDR3 nucleotides read TGTGCCAGCAGCCCGCGGGGACTAGCGGGGACTAGGAGCGTCATGGAGTTGTTTTTT.

J is TRBJ2-7 and V is TRBV5-6, with a tentative D call TRBD1 (5 bases). CDR3 size: 11 residues. Trimming shortened V by 4 bases and J by 6 bases, and 8 bases separated the two germline ends. CDR1 is SGHDT and CDR2 is YYEEEE in the germline V gene. The CDR3 spells CASSQGVEQYF. CDR3 bases: TGTGCCAGCAGCCAAGGGGTCGAGCAGTACTTC.

This sequence joins TRBV4-1 and TRBJ1-2; D unclear. This CDR3 contains 15 residues. Germline V lookup: CDR1 MGHRA, CDR2 YSYEKL. V was shortened by 0 bases and J by 2 bases, with 10 bases between the two germline ends. DNA of the CDR3: TGCGCCAGCAGCCAAGAGGGCAGCCAAAACTATGGCTACACCTTC. Amino acids: CASSQEGSQNYGYTF.

This chain connects TRBV6-5 to TRBJ2-1, with 12 bases that match TRBD2. Germline values: CDR1 MNHEY, CDR2 SVGAGI. The CDR3 contains 15 residues. Trimming cost V 8 bases and J 4 bases; bases outside gene matches: 6. The CDR3 DNA follows: TGTGCCAGCGTGACTAGCGGGGGAGATTACAATGAGCAGTTCTTC. Its translation is CASVTSGGDYNEQFF.